Presented here are 30 T cell receptor beta chains from one specimen sequenced in a study of vaccination effects on CD4 cells after COVID-19. Cells that had been cultured for less than 13 days were the source of isolated CD4+ T cells. Two-dose BNT162b2 or mRNA-1273 vaccination was given to participants. Their specific antigens are unknown. This table comes from immunoSEQ multiplex PCR, and its TCRdb copy is limited to in-frame clones, with some not included. The data hold about 47,000 clones, with under 80% observed a single time. The sample in question was CD4+ T cells from PBMCs cultured without peptide, obtained after COVID-19 vaccination. The receptor set was obtained from a human donor who received a COVID-19 vaccine.

This clone showed up just a few times. The rearrangement links TRBV6-4 to TRBJ1-1, with 7 bases fitting TRBD1. The CDR3 totals 15 residues. Trimming cost V 5 bases and J 4 bases; bases outside gene matches: 10. Germline values: CDR1 MRHNA, CDR2 SNTAGT. CDR3 DNA: TGTGCCAGCAGTACCCGACAGGGTGTGGGCACTGAAGCTTTCTTT. Protein product: CASSTRQGVGTEAFF.

The chain couples TRBV6-5 to TRBJ2-7; D is ambiguous. CDR1 is MNHEY, CDR2 SVGAGI, per germline. The CDR3 runs to 15 residues. The V and J ends lost 7 bases and 0 bases respectively, with 16 bases between them. The CDR3 spells CASNVAVSSSYEQYF. CDR3 in DNA: TGTGCCAGCAACGTGGCCGTTTCGAGCTCCTACGAGCAGTACTTC.

The V call is TRBV6-5, the J call TRBJ2-7; D unresolved. V shed 6 bases and J shed 2 bases, with 14 bases lying between them. This CDR3 contains 14 residues. In germline, CDR1 is MNHEY, CDR2 SVGAGI. CDR3 region: CASRLDTATYEQYF. Here the CDR3 DNA reads TGTGCCAGCAGACTTGACACCGCCACCTACGAGCAGTACTTC.

The genes are TRBV21-1 and TRBJ2-1. TRBV21-1 is annotated as a pseudogene. This CDR3 is built from 16 residues. CDR3 coding DNA: TGTGCCAGCAGCAAAGAGTACCGAATTCTTTACAATGAGCAGTTCTTC. Its protein product is CASSKEYRILYNEQFF.

The chain carries TRBV5-1 and TRBJ2-2; perhaps TRBD1 as D (6 bases). The CDR3 extends over 14 amino acids. V was cut by 4 bases and J by 4 bases, with 11 bases left in between. Germline V CDR1 and CDR2: SGHRS, YFSETQ. CDR3 sequence reads: CASSTGQTTGELFF. CDR3 bases: TGCGCCAGCAGCACGGGACAAACCACCGGGGAGCTGTTTTTT.

The gene calls are TRBV18 and TRBJ2-5, with D unresolved. The CDR3 is 12 residues long. CDR1 and CDR2 from the germline V gene are KGHSH and LQKENI. Trimming took off 1 base at V and 4 bases at J, with 4 bases between the two ends. The CDR3 is CASSPQLETQYF. The CDR3 coding sequence is TGTGCCAGCTCACCACAATTAGAGACCCAGTACTTC.

The chain recombines TRBV3-1 (or the pseudogene TRBV3-2) with TRBJ2-4; D tentatively fits TRBD1 or TRBD2 (5 bases each). The CDR3 is made up of 17 amino acids. Trimming removed 0 bases at V and 0 bases at J, with 12 bases between. Germline CDR1 LGHDT, CDR2 YNNKEL (reference sequence). DNA for the CDR3: TGTGCCAGCAGCCAAGATGGACCGGGGCTAGCCAAAAACATTCAGTACTTC. Encoded protein: CASSQDGPGLAKNIQYF.

This clone was counted a few times. The DNA of the CDR3 is TGCGCCAGCAAGGGAGAAACCGAGCAGTACTTC. This translates into CASKGETEQYF. The chain links TRBV5-1 to TRBJ2-7; D might be TRBD2 (5 bases). From germline, CDR1 is SGHRS and CDR2 YFSETQ. There are 11 residues in the CDR3. V was shortened by 6 bases and J by 6 bases, with 10 bases between the two germline ends.

This sequence joins TRBV20-1 and TRBJ2-7, with a tentative D call TRBD2 (5 bases). The V end was cut by 5 bases, the J end by 5 bases, with 10 bases between. The CDR3 length is 11 residues. CDR1 and CDR2 (germline): DFQATT, SNEGSKA (reference sequence). The CDR3 sequence is CSASGLNEQYF. The CDR3 DNA reads as TGCAGTGCTTCAGGACTCAACGAGCAGTACTTC.

This chain links TRBV12-3 or TRBV12-4 with TRBJ1-2; weak D call: TRBD1 (6 bases). Trimming removed 7 bases from V and 4 bases from J, with 10 bases in between. The CDR3 has 12 amino acids. The CDR3 DNA follows: TGTGCCAGCATTAAAGGGGGCTATGGCTACACCTTC. It yields the protein CASIKGGYGYTF.

This chain links TRBV6-5 with TRBJ2-2; 7 nucleotides agree with TRBD1. The V segment lost 9 bases and the J segment 3 bases; nucleotides outside the gene matches: 7. There are 14 residues in the CDR3. Germline V gene data show CDR1 as MNHEY and CDR2 as SVGAGI. CDR3 DNA: TGTGCCAGTCTCCGACAGGGATACACCGGGGAGCTGTTTTTT. It encodes CASLRQGYTGELFF.

The J gene is TRBJ2-7, the V gene TRBV3-1 (or the pseudogene TRBV3-2); 13 bases are a match to TRBD2. The ends lost 1 base at V and 3 bases at J; junction bases unmatched: 6. This CDR3 region has 17 residues. The germline CDR1 and CDR2 sequences are LGHDT and YNNKEL (reference sequence). CDR3: CASSQGTSGGPGYEQYF. CDR3 in DNA: TGTGCCAGCAGCCAAGGGACTAGCGGGGGTCCCGGCTACGAGCAGTACTTC.

Points on this clone: One junction end disagrees with the germline gene, perhaps due to a read error. The chain uses TRBV4-1 and TRBJ1-1; no clear D. The CDR3 covers 20 residues. From germline, CDR1 is MGHRA and CDR2 YSYEKL. CDR3 bases: TGCGCCAGCAGCCAACTTAGCGGCAAGAGGACCGGCCGTAACACTACTGGAGCTTTCTTT. It translates to CASSQLSGKRTGRNTTGAFF.

V gene TRBV11-2 combines with J gene TRBJ2-7; 9 bases map to TRBD1. CDR1 is SGHAT, CDR2 FQNNGV, per germline. The ends lost 5 bases at V and 2 bases at J; junction bases unmatched: 4. This CDR3 spans 14 amino acids. The CDR3 sequence is CASSAGQGTYEQYF. CDR3 in DNA: TGTGCCAGCAGCGCGGGACAGGGCACCTACGAGCAGTACTTC.

The chain employs TRBV12-3 or TRBV12-4 and TRBJ1-2, with TRBD1 identical over 7 bases. The ends lost 2 bases at V and 7 bases at J; junction bases unmatched: 1. The CDR3 has 12 residues. The CDR3 sequence: CASSLPGGGYTF. CDR3 in DNA: TGTGCCAGCAGTTTACCAGGGGGTGGCTACACCTTC.

The rearrangement links TRBV3-1 (or the pseudogene TRBV3-2) to TRBJ2-7; TRBD1 agrees at 10 bases. This CDR3 has 15 amino acids. The V and J ends lost 3 bases and 2 bases, in that order; junction bases with no gene match: 4. The germline CDR1 and CDR2 sequences are LGHDT and YNNKEL (reference sequence). In DNA form, the CDR3 reads TGTGCCAGCAGCCACTTAGACAGGGGGCCCTACGAGCAGTACTTC. This translates into CASSHLDRGPYEQYF.

The chain combines TRBV25-1 with TRBJ2-1; D unresolved. Germline CDR1 and CDR2: MGHDK and SYGVNS. This CDR3 contains 11 residues. The V gene lost 6 bases and the J gene lost 4 bases, with 4 bases spanning the gap. The CDR3 spells CASSLYNEQFF. The CDR3, as DNA: TGTGCCAGCAGCCTATACAATGAGCAGTTCTTC.

The rearrangement joins TRBV5-6 to TRBJ1-2; no reliable D call. The V and J ends lost 0 bases and 8 bases respectively, with 8 bases between them. Germline V gene data show CDR1 as SGHDT and CDR2 as YYEEEE. The CDR3 spans 12 residues. The DNA of the CDR3 is TGTGCCAGCAGCTTGGGGACTCGCGGCTACACCTTC. This gives the protein CASSLGTRGYTF. The variable domain in full, with the rest retrieved from reference TRBV5-6 and TRBJ1-2, is DAGVTQSPTHLIKTRGQQVTLRCSPKSGHDTVSWYQQALGQGPQFIFQYYEEEERQRGNFPDRFSGHQFPNYSSELNVNALLLGDSALYLCASSLGTRGYTFGSGTRLTVV.

V and J are TRBV7-6 and TRBJ2-1; 9 positions agree with TRBD1. The CDR3 covers 16 residues. V shed 4 bases, J shed 6 bases, and the junction held 10 bases outside the gene matches. Looked up from germline, CDR1 is SGHVS and CDR2 is FNYEAQ. The CDR3 sequence is CASSSKGQGRGNEQFF. CDR3 DNA sequence: TGTGCCAGCAGCTCCAAGGGACAGGGACGAGGCAATGAGCAGTTCTTC.

This clone was found a few times. The chain employs TRBV7-6 and TRBJ2-2; D uncertain. Germline V gene sequence: CDR1 SGHVS, CDR2 FNYEAQ. The CDR3 is 14 amino acids. V lost 5 bases to trimming and J lost 3 bases, with 10 bases between them. The CDR3 DNA sequence: TGTGCCAGCAGCGGCTACACGGACACCGGGGAGCTGTTTTTT. It translates to CASSGYTDTGELFF.

The gene calls are TRBV3-1 (or the pseudogene TRBV3-2) and TRBJ2-3; perhaps TRBD2 as D (5 bases). The CDR3 has 15 amino acids. The ends were cut back, 4 bases at V and 4 bases at J, with 15 bases in the middle. Germline CDR1 and CDR2: LGHDT and YNNKEL (reference sequence). CDR3 region: CASSLPGSGPDTQYF. The CDR3 DNA reads TGTGCCAGCAGCCTCCCGGGGTCCGGTCCAGATACGCAGTATTTT.

V is TRBV29-1 and J is TRBJ1-1; TRBD1 might be the D (6 bases). The CDR3 runs to 15 residues. Trimming cost V 5 bases and J 2 bases, with 18 bases left between them. In germline, CDR1 is SQVTM, CDR2 ANQGSEA. The CDR3 bases are TGCAGCGTTCTGGACGACAGGCCGGAAAACACTGAAGCTTTCTTT. The encoded protein is CSVLDDRPENTEAFF.

The rearrangement links TRBV30 to TRBJ2-1; 7 nucleotides line up with TRBD2. The germline V gene has CDR1 GTSNPN and CDR2 SVGIG (reference sequence). The CDR3 is 19 amino acids. Unmatched junction bases numbered 22, after V lost 4 bases and J lost 4 bases. CDR3 coding DNA: TGTGCCTGGAAAGCCGCGGCGGTGACTAGCCGTAAAACTTACAATGAGCAGTTCTTC. Its translation is CAWKAAAVTSRKTYNEQFF.

The CDR3 DNA sequence: TGTGCCAGCAGTTCTCTCCTTAATTCACCCCTCCACTTT. This translates into CASSSLLNSPLHF. The chain joins TRBV12-3 or TRBV12-4 to TRBJ1-6, with unresolved D. Trimming took off 4 bases at V and 6 bases at J, with 7 bases between the two ends. This CDR3 has 13 amino acids.

The rearrangement joins TRBV5-8 to TRBJ2-3; D might be TRBD1 (6 bases). The CDR3 has 12 residues. V lost 3 bases and J lost 5, with 7 bases in between. CDR1 is SGHTS, CDR2 YDEGEE, per germline. CDR3 residues: CASSSGVDTQYF. As DNA, the CDR3 is TGTGCCAGCAGCTCAGGGGTAGATACGCAGTATTTT.

The CDR3 sequence is CASSPRDIGEKLFF. CDR3 DNA sequence: TGTGCCAGCTCACCCCGGGACATCGGTGAAAAACTGTTTTTT. V usage is TRBV18 and J usage is TRBJ1-4; a possible D gene is TRBD1 (6 bases). The germline V gene encodes CDR1 KGHSH and CDR2 LQKENI. V lost 3 bases and J lost 7, with 12 bases in between. The CDR3 covers 14 residues.

This chain joins TRBV30 and TRBJ2-1, with 8 nucleotides matching TRBD2. V shed 0 bases and J 1 base; nucleotides not matched to a gene: 5. The germline CDR1 and CDR2 sequences are GTSNPN and SVGIG (reference sequence). This CDR3 is 16 amino acids long. As DNA, the CDR3 is TGTGCCTGGAGTGTATGGCGGGGGGTGTCCTACAATGAGCAGTTCTTC. As protein: CAWSVWRGVSYNEQFF.

The chain recombines TRBV24-1 with TRBJ1-1; D is undetermined. Germline V gene sequence: CDR1 KGHDR, CDR2 SFDVKD. The germline V and J ends were trimmed by 2 bases and 4 bases, with 10 bases remaining between them. This CDR3 comprises 14 residues. The CDR3 nucleotides read TGTGCCACCAGTGATTCCAGACGTGGCACTGAAGCTTTCTTT. It yields the protein CATSDSRRGTEAFF.

V usage is TRBV3-1 (or the pseudogene TRBV3-2) and J usage is TRBJ2-7, with TRBD2 matching over 16 bases. Germline V CDR1 and CDR2: LGHDT, YNNKEL (reference sequence). V shed 4 bases and J 7 bases; nucleotides not matched to a gene: 4. The CDR3 is 15 residues long. The CDR3 is CASSRGTSGGAEQYF. The CDR3, as DNA: TGTGCCAGCAGCCGTGGGACTAGCGGGGGGGCGGAGCAGTACTTC.

The chain recombines TRBV18 with TRBJ2-1, with TRBD1 identical over 7 bases. Germline trimming cut 3 bases from V and 1 base from J; bases unmatched to any gene: 3. Per germline, CDR1 KGHSH and CDR2 LQKENI. The CDR3 is 15 amino acids. In DNA, the CDR3 is TGTGCCAGCTCACCCGACAGGGTGTCCTACAATGAGCAGTTCTTC. This translates into CASSPDRVSYNEQFF.